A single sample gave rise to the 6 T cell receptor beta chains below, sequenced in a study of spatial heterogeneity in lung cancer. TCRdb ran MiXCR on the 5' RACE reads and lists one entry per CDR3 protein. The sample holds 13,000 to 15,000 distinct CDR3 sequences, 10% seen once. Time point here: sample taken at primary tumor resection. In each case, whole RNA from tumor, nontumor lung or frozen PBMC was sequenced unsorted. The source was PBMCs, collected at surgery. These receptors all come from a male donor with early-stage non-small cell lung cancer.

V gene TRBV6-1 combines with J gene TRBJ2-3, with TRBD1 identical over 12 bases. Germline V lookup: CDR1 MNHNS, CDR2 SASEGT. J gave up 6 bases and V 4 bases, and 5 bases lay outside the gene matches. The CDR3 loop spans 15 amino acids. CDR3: CASSGRDRGLDTQYF. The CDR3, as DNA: TGTGCCAGCAGTGGCCGGGACAGGGGGCTGGATACGCAGTATTTT.

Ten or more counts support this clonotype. The CDR3 spells CATSDRTSGRDTQYF. In nucleotides, the CDR3 is TGTGCCACCAGTGACCGGACTAGCGGGAGGGATACGCAGTATTTT. The chain carries TRBV24-1 and TRBJ2-3, with 14 bases aligning to TRBD2. The CDR3 loop spans 15 amino acids. The ends lost 4 bases at V and 6 bases at J; junction bases unmatched: 2. Germline V lookup: CDR1 KGHDR, CDR2 SFDVKD.

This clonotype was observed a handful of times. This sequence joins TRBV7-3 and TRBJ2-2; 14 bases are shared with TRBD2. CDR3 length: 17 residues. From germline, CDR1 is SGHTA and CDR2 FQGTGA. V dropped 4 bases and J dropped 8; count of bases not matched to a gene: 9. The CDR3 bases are TGTGCCAGCAGCTCTCGACTAGCGGGAGGGATATCGGGGGAGCTGTTTTTT. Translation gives CASSSRLAGGISGELFF.

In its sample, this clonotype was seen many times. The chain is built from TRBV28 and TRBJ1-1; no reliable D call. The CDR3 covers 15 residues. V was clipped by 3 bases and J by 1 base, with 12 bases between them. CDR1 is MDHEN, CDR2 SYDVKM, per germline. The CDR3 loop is CASSFAETKNTEAFF. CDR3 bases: TGTGCCAGCAGTTTCGCAGAAACCAAGAACACTGAAGCTTTCTTT.

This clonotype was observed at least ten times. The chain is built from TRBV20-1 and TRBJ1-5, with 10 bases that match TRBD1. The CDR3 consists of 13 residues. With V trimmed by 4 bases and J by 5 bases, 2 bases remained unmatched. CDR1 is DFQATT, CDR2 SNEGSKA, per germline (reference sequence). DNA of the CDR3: TGCAGTGCTAACGGACAGGGGGATCAGCCCCAGCATTTT. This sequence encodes CSANGQGDQPQHF.

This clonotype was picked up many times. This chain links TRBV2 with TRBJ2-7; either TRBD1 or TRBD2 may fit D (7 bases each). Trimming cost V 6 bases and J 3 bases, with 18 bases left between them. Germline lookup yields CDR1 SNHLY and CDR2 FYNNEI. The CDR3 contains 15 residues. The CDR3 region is CASSPGGGGSYEQYF. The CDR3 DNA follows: TGTGCCAGCAGCCCAGGGGGGGGAGGTAGCTACGAGCAGTACTTC.